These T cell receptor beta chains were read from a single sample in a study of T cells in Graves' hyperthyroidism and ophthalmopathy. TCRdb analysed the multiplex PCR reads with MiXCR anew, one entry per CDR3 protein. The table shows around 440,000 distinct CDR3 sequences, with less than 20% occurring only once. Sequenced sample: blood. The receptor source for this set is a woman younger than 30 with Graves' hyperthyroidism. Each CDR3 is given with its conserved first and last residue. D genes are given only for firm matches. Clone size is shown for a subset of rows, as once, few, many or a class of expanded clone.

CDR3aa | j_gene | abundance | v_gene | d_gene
CSAGSLADNEQFF | TRBJ2-1 | many | TRBV20-1 | TRBD2
CASSDAFGLTDTQYF | TRBJ2-3 | . | TRBV6-1 | .
CSAIHPSGGPYNEQFF | TRBJ2-1 | many | TRBV20-1 | TRBD2
CASSIGTAEAFF | TRBJ1-1 | few | TRBV19 | .
CASSRARDNYGYTF | TRBJ1-2 | . | TRBV19 | .
CASSVKTPLANTGELFF | TRBJ2-2 | many | TRBV9 | .
CASSPSGTAHTDTQYF | TRBJ2-3 | . | TRBV7-2 | TRBD1
CASSSQGRDRNTEAFF | TRBJ1-1 | few | TRBV5-6 | .
CSAGGVSGEGGGLFF | TRBJ1-4 | few | TRBV29-1 | .
CATSDRQGGETQYF | TRBJ2-5 | few | TRBV24-1 | .
CASSQGHSYEQYF | TRBJ2-7 | many | TRBV3-1 | .
CASSSTAPLAGGSNTGELFF | TRBJ2-2 | . | TRBV7-2 | TRBD2
CASSDPQTANTGELFF | TRBJ2-2 | . | TRBV19 | .
CASSKPRGGYTF | TRBJ1-2 | many | TRBV6-1 | .
CATSGKRTSGKPDTQYF | TRBJ2-3 | many | TRBV24-1 | TRBD2
CSAETGGEGEKLFF | TRBJ1-4 | many | TRBV20-1 | TRBD1
CSVAQGPNTEAFF | TRBJ1-1 | many | TRBV29-1 | .
CASRAGTGNSEAFF | TRBJ1-1 | . | TRBV27 | .
CARTERIGSDRTDTQYF | TRBJ2-3 | once | TRBV6-1 | .
CASSSGTSVNTGELFF | TRBJ2-2 | few | TRBV7-3 | TRBD2
CASSLKPTGGTEAFF | TRBJ1-1 | few | TRBV18 | TRBD1
CASSPTTEPNYGYTF | TRBJ1-2 | many | TRBV18 | .
CSARDATNPSAQYF | TRBJ2-3 | many | TRBV20-1 | .
CASSPLLVQPQHF | TRBJ1-5 | . | TRBV5-8 | .
CASSLRHAEAFF | TRBJ1-1 | many | TRBV28 | .
CAWSDRSYEQYF | TRBJ2-7 | . | TRBV30 | .
CASSESGDPDTQYF | TRBJ2-3 | few | TRBV10-1 | .
CSATSGSTIYF | TRBJ1-3 | few | TRBV20-1 | .
CASSQVPGTGNEKLFF | TRBJ1-4 | . | TRBV4-1 | TRBD1
CASSGAMQGEQYF | TRBJ2-7 | many | TRBV9 | .